The entry below describes one TCR beta chain. Its cognate antigen is unknown. This sample is drawn from a study of CD8 T cells in ankylosing spondylitis. TCRdb re-analysed the 5' RACE reads in MiXCR, keeping a single row per CDR3 protein. This sample yields around 540,000 distinct CDR3 sequences, of which approximately 11% are seen a single time; 6.8% belongs to the top ten. Study-level points and caveats: Prior literature has documented some motif variants in synovial fluid and blood from reactive arthritis. With a CD8+ phenotype, disease-linked clones were relatively rare in peripheral blood. Matched ankylosing spondylitis synovial fluid reportedly showed significant enrichment of disease-linked clones. Ankylosing spondylitis blood appeared to carry a characteristic TCR beta motif of several highly homologous variants.

V was cut by 6 bases and J by 7 bases, with 16 bases left in between. The CDR3 runs 15 residues. CDR1 SNHLY and CDR2 FYNNEI come from the germline V gene. The sample comprised blood, either unsorted or a sorted T cell fraction (not recorded which). The origin of this receptor is a male donor with ankylosing spondylitis. V gene TRBV2 combines with J gene TRBJ1-6, with D perhaps TRBD1 (6 bases). For the CDR3, the DNA is TGTGCCAGCAGGGAGGGAACAGGGAGGAATTCACCCCTCCACTTT. This codes for CASREGTGRNSPLHF. Based on the CDR3 plus reference TRBV2 and TRBJ1-6, the full variable domain is EPEVTQTPSHQVTQMGQEVILRCVPISNHLYFYWYRQILGQKVEFLVSFYNNEISEKSEIFDDQFSVERPDGSNFTLKIRSTKLEDSAMYFCASREGTGRNSPLHFGNGTRLTVT.